This T cell receptor beta chain appears in the sequencing data of a study of post-analysis software for immune sequencing data. Looking at the study overall: Relapsing-remitting, secondary progressive and progressive-relapsing forms of multiple sclerosis all featured among disease courses.

About this clonotype itself: Its antigen is unidentified.

Study results and limitations: With F measure, samples from one preparation batch clustered together strongly. About five TRBV segments occurring more often in patients than controls included TRBV5-6, TRBV5-1 and TRBV20-1. Comparison with controls showed significantly lower normalized Chao1 diversity in multiple sclerosis patients.

The TCR beta cDNA libraries carried unique molecular identifiers. With roughly 0.9 to 10 million T cells as the source, a few hundred thousand cDNA molecules resulted. TCRdb reanalysed the PCR reads using MiXCR and keeps one entry per CDR3 protein. The repertoire consists of 250,000 to 300,000 distinct CDR3 sequences, with 30% to 45% occurring once and the leading ten covering under 5%. V was shortened by 0 bases and J by 0 bases, with 15 bases between the two germline ends. Germline CDR1 and CDR2: MDHEN and SYDVKM. There are 18 residues in the CDR3. Sequencing was performed on blood. The V and J genes are TRBV28 and TRBJ2-1; D remains ambiguous. The source is a girl aged 10 to 17 with multiple sclerosis. CDR3 nucleotide sequence: TGTGCCAGCAGTTTATGGGTTTCTCTCGAGAACTCCTACAATGAGCAGTTCTTC. It codes for CASSLWVSLENSYNEQFF.